A single sample is the source of the 8 T cell receptor beta chains below, sequenced in a study of cytomegalovirus exposure and HLA in healthy donors. Assay: immunoSEQ multiplex PCR; the TCRdb copy retains only in-frame clones and omits some. There are about 310,000 clones in the sample; around 90% occur only once, and around 0.96% lies in the top ten. The sample taken for sequencing was PBMCs. Every receptor here comes from a man aged 30 to 45 in good health and CMV-seronegative.

The genes are TRBV4-3 and TRBJ2-1; TRBD1 might be the D (6 bases). Germline CDR1 and CDR2: LGHNA and YSLEER. The V and J ends lost 0 bases and 3 bases respectively, with 12 bases between them. CDR3 length equals 16 residues. CDR3: CASSQELGGIYNEQFF. The CDR3 DNA sequence: TGCGCCAGCAGCCAAGAGTTAGGGGGTATCTACAATGAGCAGTTCTTC.

V is TRBV27 and J is TRBJ1-2; D may be TRBD1 (6 bases). The V gene's germline CDR1 is MNHEY and CDR2 SMNVEV (reference sequence). Trimming left V 4 bases short and J 6 bases short, with 27 bases between. This CDR3 comprises 18 residues. The CDR3 spells CASSSLIPRTEGNDGYTF. The CDR3, as DNA: TGTGCCAGCAGTTCCCTCATCCCTCGGACAGAGGGTAATGATGGCTACACCTTC.

J is TRBJ1-2 and V is TRBV12-5; D is unresolved. Germline-derived CDR1 and CDR2 are LGHNT and FRNRAP. With 5 bases removed from V and 0 bases from J, the gap between germline ends came to 10 bases. The CDR3 has 14 amino acids. CDR3 DNA sequence: TGTGCTAGTGGTCCGGGTAGACCTAACTATGGCTACACCTTC. It translates to CASGPGRPNYGYTF.

In nucleotides, the CDR3 is TGTGCCAGCAGCTTAGTGGGACAGGGTTCCTACGAGCAGTACTTC. Amino acid sequence: CASSLVGQGSYEQYF. The chain uses TRBV11-2 and TRBJ2-7; TRBD1 agrees at 9 bases. The CDR3 runs 15 residues. Germline lookup yields CDR1 SGHAT and CDR2 FQNNGV. V gave up 1 base and J gave up 1 base; unmatched junction bases: 2.

In the case of this clone: Germline is not matched at one junction end, which may reflect a read error. V gene TRBV6-1 combines with J gene TRBJ1-2; 9 bases fit TRBD1. This CDR3 contains 14 residues. Germline CDR1 is MNHNS and CDR2 is SASEGT. The CDR3 region is CGRDRDRVLDGYTF. CDR3 sequence (DNA): TGCGGACGTGACCGGGACAGGGTCTTGGATGGCTACACCTTC.

The V gene is TRBV10-1, the J gene TRBJ1-1, with D uncertain. Germline CDR1 WNHNN, CDR2 SYGVQD (reference sequence). The CDR3 is 14 amino acids. The V gene lost 3 bases and the J gene lost 4 bases, with 12 bases spanning the gap. The CDR3 protein is CASSESRWPTEAFF. The CDR3 DNA follows: TGCGCCAGCAGTGAAAGTCGATGGCCCACTGAAGCTTTCTTT.

The V and J genes are TRBV6-1 and TRBJ2-7; 7 bases are a match to TRBD1. The CDR3 is 15 residues long. Germline V lookup: CDR1 MNHNS, CDR2 SASEGT. Germline trimming cut 1 base from V and 3 bases from J; bases unmatched to any gene: 6. The CDR3 nucleotides are TGTGCCAGCAGTGAAGGGTCGGCAGGGGGCTACGAGCAGTACTTC. It yields the protein CASSEGSAGGYEQYF.

This clone was observed once. The rearrangement uses TRBV5-1 and TRBJ2-7; 8 bases map to TRBD2. Germline V gene lookup returns CDR1 SGHRS and CDR2 YFSETQ. This CDR3 is built from 16 residues. The ends lost 2 bases at V and 2 bases at J; junction bases unmatched: 9. CDR3 amino acids: CASSLLSGGAPYEQYF. The CDR3 DNA is TGCGCCAGCAGCTTACTAAGCGGGGGAGCTCCCTACGAGCAGTACTTC.